This passage covers 14 T cell receptor beta chains from one sample sequenced in a study of OX40 agonist ivuxolimab in advanced cancers. Preparation of the library involved the immunoSEQ multiplex PCR assay. TCRdb obtained this table from immuneACCESS and retained in-frame rearrangements with V and J assigned. These tables miss some clones; where compared with another copy, unresolved V genes account for less than half of the shortfall, and the remainder is unexplained. The sample table contains tens of thousands of clones; only one count was recorded for approximately 91% of them. Just under 0.3% of the sample rests with the top ten. The source material was CD4+ or CD8+ T cells sorted from blood, sampled in a trial of the OX40 agonist ivuxolimab. These receptors originate from an adult with an advanced solid tumor such as melanoma, head and neck, liver or kidney cancer.

In this sample, this clone turned up once. This sequence joins TRBV28 and TRBJ2-7; D gene uncertain. Germline-derived CDR1 and CDR2 are MDHEN and SYDVKM. The CDR3 consists of 18 residues. V lost 0 bases to trimming and J lost 0 bases, with 18 bases between them. Here the CDR3 reads CASSLWPTPITRSYEQYF. The CDR3 nucleotides are TGTGCCAGCAGTTTATGGCCCACTCCGATAACTCGCTCCTACGAGCAGTACTTC.

The chain combines TRBV2 with TRBJ1-5; 7 nucleotides align to TRBD1. Germline CDR1 is SNHLY and CDR2 is FYNNEI. This CDR3 spans 15 amino acids. V lost 8 bases and J lost 4; bases outside the gene matches: 11. CDR3 amino acids: CASRTGQLGNQPQHF. The CDR3 DNA sequence: TGTGCCAGCCGCACGGGACAGTTGGGGAATCAGCCCCAGCATTTT.

The V gene is TRBV29-1, the J gene TRBJ2-6, with D uncertain. Germline V CDR1 and CDR2: SQVTM, ANQGSEA. Trimming took off 4 bases at V and 4 bases at J, with 11 bases between the two ends. The CDR3 has 14 amino acids. CDR3 sequence reads: CSVGVTVGANVLTF. The DNA of the CDR3 is TGCAGCGTTGGTGTCACGGTCGGGGCCAACGTCCTGACTTTC.

V and J are TRBV7-9 and TRBJ2-7, with 12 bases matching TRBD2. With 1 base clipped from V and 5 bases from J, the junction kept 6 bases outside the gene matches. The germline V gene has CDR1 SEHNR and CDR2 FQNEAQ (reference sequence). CDR3 size: 16 residues. The CDR3 reads CASSLGLAGGHDEQYF. The CDR3 nucleotides read TGTGCCAGCAGCTTAGGTCTAGCGGGAGGGCATGACGAGCAGTACTTC. Filled out from reference TRBV7-9 and TRBJ2-7, the complete variable domain reads DTGVSQNPRHKITKRGQNVTFRCDPISEHNRLYWYRQTLGQGPEFLTYFQNEAQLEKSRLLSDRFSAERPKGSFSTLEIQRTEQGDSAMYLCASSLGLAGGHDEQYFGPGTRLTVT.

This sequence joins TRBV2 and TRBJ2-7; maybe TRBD2 (6 bases). This CDR3 has 14 amino acids. V lost 2 bases and J 2 bases, leaving 10 bases between the germline ends. CDR1 is SNHLY and CDR2 is FYNNEI in the germline V gene. The CDR3 spells CASSERRDPYEQYF. The CDR3 DNA follows: TGTGCCAGCAGTGAACGGCGGGACCCCTACGAGCAGTACTTC.

The chain recombines TRBV6-1 with TRBJ2-2, with D perhaps matching TRBD2 (5 bases). From germline, CDR1 is MNHNS and CDR2 SASEGT. CDR3 length equals 15 residues. V lost 7 bases and J lost 0, with 12 bases in between. CDR3 region: CASKRRRPNTGELFF. The CDR3 nucleotides read TGTGCCAGCAAACGGCGGAGGCCGAACACCGGGGAGCTGTTTTTT.

V and J are TRBV27 and TRBJ2-1; 7 nucleotides agree with TRBD2. Unmatched junction bases numbered 9, after V lost 7 bases and J lost 3 bases. There are 15 residues in the CDR3. Germline V lookup: CDR1 MNHEY, CDR2 SMNVEV (reference sequence). CDR3 protein: CASTPLGGYYNEQFF. The CDR3 nucleotides read TGTGCCAGCACCCCTTTGGGAGGGTACTACAATGAGCAGTTCTTC.

The J gene is TRBJ1-2, the V gene TRBV5-1; no definite D call. Deletions cut 5 bases from V and 4 bases from J, with 9 bases between. The CDR3 spans 12 residues. Per the germline V gene, CDR1 is SGHRS and CDR2 is YFSETQ. Written as DNA, the CDR3 is TGCGCCAGCAGTGGGCTCGGCTATGGCTACACCTTC. Amino acids: CASSGLGYGYTF.

The rearrangement joins TRBV5-7 to TRBJ1-4, with TRBD1 matching over 8 bases. TRBV5-7 counts as an open reading frame of uncertain function. The CDR3 has 16 amino acids. The V gene end was trimmed by 1 base and the J gene end by 4 bases; junction bases not matched to a gene: 6. This CDR3 is CASSLRKQGDNEKLFF. The CDR3 nucleotides are TGTGCCAGCAGCTTGCGTAAACAGGGGGATAATGAAAAACTGTTTTTT.

The CDR3: CASSALGAVGSPLHF. CDR3 nucleotide sequence: TGTGCCAGCAGTGCTCTAGGGGCCGTGGGCTCACCCCTCCACTTT. The rearrangement uses TRBV6-1 and TRBJ1-6; maybe TRBD1 (5 bases). Germline lookup yields CDR1 MNHNS and CDR2 SASEGT. The V end lost 4 bases, the J end lost 10 bases, and 17 bases lay between the germline ends. The CDR3 length is 15 residues.

The chain recombines TRBV20-1 with TRBJ2-5; D remains ambiguous. The CDR3 is 11 amino acids. V lost 6 bases and J 5 bases, leaving 10 bases between the germline ends. In germline, CDR1 is DFQATT, CDR2 SNEGSKA (reference sequence). The CDR3 sequence: CSATGQETQYF. In DNA, the CDR3 is TGCAGTGCCACCGGGCAGGAGACCCAGTACTTC.

This clone showed up just once. The chain employs TRBV10-3 and TRBJ1-2, with D unresolved. Germline assignment: CDR1 ENHRY and CDR2 SYGVKD. The V end was cut by 2 bases, the J end by 1 base, with 2 bases between. CDR3 size: 12 residues. The DNA of the CDR3 is TGTGCCATCAGTGAGGGTAACTATGGCTACACCTTC. Protein product: CAISEGNYGYTF.

The V call is TRBV5-1, the J call TRBJ2-2, with TRBD2 matching 10 bases. Germline lookup yields CDR1 SGHRS and CDR2 YFSETQ. V gave up 7 bases and J gave up 8 bases; unmatched junction bases: 8. The CDR3 covers 14 residues. DNA of the CDR3: TGCGCCAGCGGGGCTAGCGGGAGATCAGGGGAGCTGTTTTTT. It is translated as CASGASGRSGELFF.

The V and J genes are TRBV6-5 and TRBJ2-7, with 10 bases aligning to TRBD1. Trimming at V came to 5 bases and at J to 2 bases, leaving 6 bases not matched to a gene. The CDR3 sequence is 15 residues long. Germline values: CDR1 MNHEY, CDR2 SVGAGI. CDR3 nucleotides: TGTGCCAGCAGTGTGGGACAGGGGAGCACCTACGAGCAGTACTTC. The encoded protein is CASSVGQGSTYEQYF.